This is a list of T cell receptor beta chains from one sample in a study of identical twins. TCRdb independently ran MiXCR on the 5' RACE reads; one entry per CDR3 protein. The profile covers 1.5 million to 2 million distinct CDR3 sequences, with about 31% appearing a single time and about 0.27% taken by the ten largest. The sequenced material came from cord blood. The receptors come from a newborn girl in good health. The CDR3 runs from the conserved cysteine through the conserved F or W. The D gene is left open where the match is weak. Part of the rows lack a size; the others show once, few, many or a class for expanded clones.

TRBV24-1	.	TRBD1	TRBJ2-3	TGTGCCACCAGAGGACAGGGCGGCACAGATACGCAGTATTTT	CATRGQGGTDTQYF
TRBV6-6	few	TRBD1	TRBJ1-2	TGTGCCAGCAGTTACCGGCACAGGGGAAGGGACTATGGCTACACCTTC	CASSYRHRGRDYGYTF
TRBV9	few	.	TRBJ2-7	TGTGCCAGCAGCGTAGAGGACTACCCCTCCTACGAGCAGTACTTC	CASSVEDYPSYEQYF
TRBV2	.	TRBD2	TRBJ2-1	TGTGCCAGCAGGGGGACTAGTCCTTGGGGTTATAATGAGCAGTTCTTC	CASRGTSPWGYNEQFF
TRBV29-1	.	TRBD2	TRBJ2-1	TGCAGCGCCCAGCGGGGGGACTACAATGAGCAGTTCTTC	CSAQRGDYNEQFF
TRBV11-2	.	.	TRBJ2-5	TGTGCCAGCAGCTTGAGGGTGAGGGAGCTTGAGACCCAGTACTTC	CASSLRVRELETQYF
TRBV12-3/TRBV12-4	few	TRBD2	TRBJ2-1	TGTGCCAGCAGCAAAACTAGCGGGAGGGTGGGTGAGCAGTTCTTC	CASSKTSGRVGEQFF
TRBV11-1	.	.	TRBJ2-1	TGTGCCAGCAGCCATGGGACCGCCAAGGGCCGTCGAGAGCAGTTCTTC	CASSHGTAKGRREQFF
TRBV28	.	.	TRBJ2-1	TGTGCTAGCAGTACTCGAAGAATGAGCACGGAGAGCTCCTACAATGAGCAGTTCTTC	CASSTRRMSTESSYNEQFF
TRBV3-1	few	TRBD1	TRBJ1-2	TGTGCCAGCAGCCCAAGTCCCGGGACAGGGTCTAACTATGGCTACACCTTC	CASSPSPGTGSNYGYTF
TRBV6-5	.	.	TRBJ1-2	TGTGCCAGCAGTTCGCCGGGCAGGCCTTCTAACTATGGCTACACCTTC	CASSSPGRPSNYGYTF
TRBV6-6	few	.	TRBJ1-4	TGTGCCAGCACCCCGGGCCTGACGGGAGAAAAACTGTTTTTT	CASTPGLTGEKLFF
TRBV27	few	.	TRBJ2-4	TGTGCCAGCAGTTCCCGGGACACCACTGCCAAAAACATTCAGTACTTC	CASSSRDTTAKNIQYF
TRBV21-1	.	.	TRBJ2-3	TGTGCCAGCAGCAAAGGAGAGTCTAGCGGGAGGGCCACGGATACGCAGTATTTT	CASSKGESSGRATDTQYF
TRBV29-1	few	.	TRBJ2-2	TGCAGCGTTGTCACACGGAACACCGGGGAGCTGTTTTTT	CSVVTRNTGELFF
TRBV28	.	.	TRBJ2-3	TGTGCCTGCTGGTCAGATAATACAGATACGCAGTATTTT	CACWSDNTDTQYF
TRBV7-6	few	TRBD1	TRBJ1-6	TGTTCCAGCAGCTTAGGGACAGGGGGCTCACCCCTCCACTTT	CSSSLGTGGSPLHF
TRBV24-1	.	TRBD1	TRBJ1-2	TGTGCCACCAGTGGAGAGGACAGGGGGGTCTATGGCTACACCTTC	CATSGEDRGVYGYTF
TRBV7-2	.	TRBD2	TRBJ2-3	TGTGCCAGCAGCTTAGCGGGGGGGGTGGTAACAGATACGCAGTATTTT	CASSLAGGVVTDTQYF
TRBV27	few	TRBD1	TRBJ2-1	TGTGCCAGCTGTCGGGGGACAGGGGCTTACAATGAGCAGTTCTTC	CASCRGTGAYNEQFF
TRBV6-6	few	.	TRBJ2-3	TGTGCCAGCAGATTCCGATCAGATACGCAGTATTTT	CASRFRSDTQYF
TRBV4-2	few	TRBD1	TRBJ2-5	TGTGCCAGCAGCCCGAGACCAGGGGGCGAGGAGACCCAGTACTTC	CASSPRPGGEETQYF
TRBV10-3	few	TRBD2	TRBJ2-7	TGTGCCATCAGTGAGCCGGGACTATACGAGCAGTACTTC	CAISEPGLYEQYF
TRBV5-1	.	.	TRBJ1-2	TGCGCCAGCAGTAAGGGCACAGGGTCTGGCTACACCTTC	CASSKGTGSGYTF
TRBV5-5	few	TRBD2	TRBJ2-7	TGTGCCAGCAGCTTGCAATTAGCGGGAGTCTACGAGCAGTACTTC	CASSLQLAGVYEQYF
TRBV4-1	.	TRBD2	TRBJ2-2	TGCGCCAGCAGCCAAGGGTTGCTAGCGGGGGGCTACCGGGAGCTGTTTTTT	CASSQGLLAGGYRELFF
TRBV21-1	.	.	TRBJ2-4	TGTGCCAGCAGCAAGGGAACAGGGGACCCCAAAAACATTCAGTACTTC	CASSKGTGDPKNIQYF
TRBV28	.	.	TRBJ2-3	TGTGCCAGCAGTTTACGGCGGGAATTCACAGATACGCAGTATTTT	CASSLRREFTDTQYF
TRBV20-1	.	TRBD1	TRBJ2-5	TGCAGTGCTAGTACCAGGACAGGGTGGAGAAATGAGCAGTACTTC	CSASTRTGWRNEQYF
TRBV12-3/TRBV12-4	.	.	TRBJ2-1	TGTGCCAGCAGCCCGTACCGGGACTCGATATACAATGAGCAGTTCTTC	CASSPYRDSIYNEQFF
TRBV28	.	.	TRBJ2-3	TGTGCCAGCAGTTCCCTGACTATATCCTCCTATACGCAGTATTTT	CASSSLTISSYTQYF
TRBV6-1	.	TRBD2	TRBJ2-7	TGTGCCAGCAGTGACCCCCGATCCGGGGGACTAGCAATCCACGAGCAGTACTTC	CASSDPRSGGLAIHEQYF
TRBV10-3	.	TRBD1	TRBJ1-2	TGTGCCATCAGTGAGGCTTCCGGGACAGGACCCTTAGGCTACACCTTC	CAISEASGTGPLGYTF
TRBV29-1	few	.	TRBJ2-5	TGCAGCGTCCCTCAGGCCCCCGCGGTGCAGTACTTC	CSVPQAPAVQYF
TRBV12-3/TRBV12-4	many	.	TRBJ1-6	TGTGCCAGCAGTTTCGGAACAGGGAATTCACCCCTCCACTTT	CASSFGTGNSPLHF
TRBV10-3	few	.	TRBJ2-7	TGTGCCACGGGACTTACGTTGACAGGCTACGAGCAGTACTTC	CATGLTLTGYEQYF
TRBV20-1	.	.	TRBJ2-1	TGCAGTGCTACGGGAGACGGATCCTACAATGAGCAGTTCTTC	CSATGDGSYNEQFF
TRBV6-4	.	TRBD1	TRBJ2-1	TGTGCCAGCAGCGCCGACAGGGCGAACTCCTACAATGGGCAGTTCTTC	CASSADRANSYNGQFF
TRBV4-2	many	.	TRBJ2-3	TGTGCCAGCAGCCAAATCACTACGGGCACAGATACGCAGTATTTT	CASSQITTGTDTQYF
TRBV5-1	few	.	TRBJ2-1	TGCGCCAGCAGCTTGTCCATATCGGGAGTAGGCAATGAGCAGTTCTTC	CASSLSISGVGNEQFF
TRBV27	few	TRBD1	TRBJ1-5	TGTGCCAGCAGCCGCGGGACAGGGGGAAATCAGCCCCAGCATTTT	CASSRGTGGNQPQHF
TRBV7-9	.	.	TRBJ2-7	TGTGCCAGCAGCCGCGAAAGAGGGGGTTACAATGAGCAGTACTTC	CASSRERGGYNEQYF
TRBV5-1	few	TRBD1	TRBJ1-2	TGCGCCAGCAGCGCGGGACAGGGGGGTAATGGCTACACCTTC	CASSAGQGGNGYTF
TRBV29-1	.	.	TRBJ1-5	TGCAGCGTTGGCTCAGGGATGGGTCAGCCCCAGCATTTT	CSVGSGMGQPQHF
TRBV20-1	.	.	TRBJ2-3	TGCAGTGCTGATAGACCTACGCAGTATTTT	CSADRPTQYF
TRBV7-6	.	.	TRBJ2-1	TGTGCCAGCAGCTTAGATCTGGGGGTAACGGCCTACAATGAGCAGTTCTTC	CASSLDLGVTAYNEQFF
TRBV5-4	.	.	TRBJ2-1	TGTGCCAGCAGCTCTCCGGGACTCCGAGTCTCCTACAATGAGCAGTTCTTC	CASSSPGLRVSYNEQFF
TRBV5-1	.	.	TRBJ2-2	TGCGCCAGCAGCTTTTCTGGGGGCCCCGGGGAGCTGTTTTTT	CASSFSGGPGELFF
TRBV28	.	.	TRBJ2-3	TGTGCCAGCACCCTTCGGCCGGTATACGGTACGCAGTATTTT	CASTLRPVYGTQYF
TRBV28	.	.	TRBJ1-5	TGTGCCAGCAGTTTGCAAACAGGTCTCGATCAGCCCCAGCATTTT	CASSLQTGLDQPQHF
TRBV20-1	few	.	TRBJ1-5	TGCAGTGCTAGACCGTCCTGGGGCGCCCATCAGCCCCAGCATTTT	CSARPSWGAHQPQHF
TRBV7-9	few	TRBD2	TRBJ2-1	TGTGCCAGCAGCGCTAGGATAGCGGGAGATGACAATGAGCAGTTCTTC	CASSARIAGDDNEQFF
TRBV6-1	.	.	TRBJ1-2	TGTGCCAGCAGTGAAGCCCCTATGGACAGCTACTATGGCTACACCTTC	CASSEAPMDSYYGYTF
TRBV24-1	.	TRBD1	TRBJ2-7	TGTGCCACCAGTGCGGGACAGGGGGCAGAGCAGTACTTC	CATSAGQGAEQYF
TRBV20-1	.	.	TRBJ2-2	TGCAGTGCCAGGGTGTTAGGGTTGGTCACCGGGGAGCTGTTTTTT	CSARVLGLVTGELFF
TRBV20-1	many	TRBD2	TRBJ2-3	TGCAGTGCTAGCGGGGGGATCACAGATACGCAGTATTTT	CSASGGITDTQYF
TRBV4-2	.	.	TRBJ2-7	TGTGCCAGCAGCCAAGTCCGGGACAACTCCTACGAGCAGTACTTC	CASSQVRDNSYEQYF
TRBV9	.	TRBD1	TRBJ1-6	TGTGCCAGCAGCGTAGGTCCGGACAGGGGGAATTCACCCCTCCACTTT	CASSVGPDRGNSPLHF
TRBV2	.	.	TRBJ2-5	TGTGCCAGCAGTGCACGCCGTACGGAGACCCAGTACTTC	CASSARRTETQYF